This T cell receptor beta chain was recovered during a study of T cell responses to AZD1222 COVID-19 vaccine. Method: immunoSEQ multiplex PCR; TCRdb's copy keeps in-frame clones and lacks some. In the table there are 140,000 to 150,000 clones, over 85% of which are singletons. The ends lost 4 bases at V and 4 bases at J; junction bases unmatched: 18. The CDR3 is 18 residues long. The germline CDR1 and CDR2 sequences are SGHRS and YFSETQ. This TCR came from an adult in good health. The chain employs TRBV5-1 and TRBJ2-5, with 8 bases lining up with TRBD2. The specimen comprised peripheral blood, sampled on day 0 of AZD1222 vaccination. The CDR3 region is CASSNPRGSAGVIETQYF. DNA of the CDR3: TGCGCCAGCAGCAACCCCCGGGGATCAGCGGGAGTGATAGAGACCCAGTACTTC.